One and the same sample provided the 25 T cell receptor beta chains below, sequenced in a study of monozygotic twins with inflammatory bowel disease. Reanalyzing the 5' RACE reads, TCRdb keeps one entry per CDR3 protein, without DNA. This sample contains some 450,000 distinct CDR3 sequences. The specimen sequenced was blood. These receptors were obtained from a human donor with ulcerative colitis or Crohn's disease, or a healthy co-twin of an affected twin (not recorded which).

The chain employs TRBV6-5 and TRBJ2-7; TCRdb's assignment of TRBD1 cannot be checked, as there is no DNA. This CDR3 is built from 14 residues. CDR1 and CDR2 from the germline V gene are MNHEY and SVGAGI. The CDR3 here is CASSSDRGLDEQYF.

The V and J genes are TRBV5-1 and TRBJ2-1; checking the TCRdb D call of TRBD2 is not possible without DNA. The CDR3 loop spans 17 amino acids. Germline V gives CDR1 SGHRS, CDR2 YFSETQ. The CDR3: CASSLLRSRATYNEQFF.

This sequence joins TRBV10-3 and TRBJ1-2; TCRdb returns TRBD1, unconfirmable since there is no DNA. The CDR3 contains 14 residues. The germline V gene encodes CDR1 ENHRY and CDR2 SYGVKD. This CDR3 is CAINGQGRGYGYTF.

The V gene is TRBV27, the J gene TRBJ1-5. CDR3 length: 14 residues. From germline, CDR1 is MNHEY and CDR2 SMNVEV (reference sequence). The CDR3 sequence is CASSLSFPAGPQHF.

The chain has TRBV7-6 and TRBJ2-7; TCRdb designates TRBD1, a call that cannot be tested without DNA. CDR1 is SGHVS, CDR2 FNYEAQ, per germline. The CDR3 consists of 16 residues. CDR3 sequence: CASSSNTGTGGFEQYF.

The CDR3 protein is CASSLGGQGLDTQYF. The V call is TRBV7-2, the J call TRBJ2-3; the TCRdb D gene call, TRBD1, has no DNA to confirm it. Germline CDR1 SGHTA, CDR2 FQGNSA. The CDR3 is 15 amino acids.

V gene TRBV13 combines with J gene TRBJ2-1; the D gene TCRdb calls, TRBD2, cannot be checked with no DNA. The V gene's germline CDR1 is PRHDT and CDR2 FYEKMQ (reference sequence). The length of the CDR3 is 15 residues. The CDR3 is CASSVGGRALVEQFF. Using reference TRBV13 and TRBJ2-1 for the parts outside the CDR3, the full variable domain is AAGVIQSPRHLIKEKRETATLKCYPIPRHDTVYWYQQGPGQDPQFLISFYEKMQSDKGSIPDRFSAQQFSDYHSELNMSSLELGDSALYFCASSVGGRALVEQFFGPGTRLTVL.

The chain recombines TRBV6-5 with TRBJ2-1. The CDR3 totals 16 residues. Germline V gene data show CDR1 as MNHEY and CDR2 as SVGAGI. The CDR3 here is CASSYSSGSSYNEQFF.

V and J are TRBV12-3 or TRBV12-4 and TRBJ2-2; TCRdb calls TRBD2, which cannot be checked without DNA. The CDR3 is 13 residues long. The CDR3 loop is CASSPLATGELFF.

This chain links TRBV7-6 with TRBJ1-5. Per the germline V gene, CDR1 is SGHVS and CDR2 is FNYEAQ. The CDR3 length is 17 residues. The CDR3 loop reads CASSLGVGGLSNQPQHF.

The V gene is TRBV5-5, the J gene TRBJ1-5; TCRdb's assignment of TRBD1 cannot be checked, as there is no DNA. The CDR3 length is 15 residues. Germline V gives CDR1 SGHKS, CDR2 YYEKEE (reference sequence). The CDR3: CASSSTGGIGQPQHF. The variable domain in full, completed from reference TRBV5-5 and TRBJ1-5, reads DAGVTQSPTHLIKTRGQQVTLRCSPISGHKSVSWYQQVLGQGPQFIFQYYEKEERGRGNFPDRFSARQFPNYSSELNVNALLLGDSALYLCASSSTGGIGQPQHFGDGTRLSIL.

V is TRBV10-3 and J is TRBJ1-6; TCRdb's D call, TRBD1, is unchecked because there is no DNA. In germline, CDR1 is ENHRY, CDR2 SYGVKD. The CDR3 sequence is 14 residues long. CDR3 protein: CAISAGQGASPLHF.

This chain links TRBV4-3 with TRBJ2-1. Per the germline V gene, CDR1 is LGHNA and CDR2 is YSLEER. The CDR3 is 17 amino acids. The CDR3 sequence is CASSQDSREISYNEQFF.

The chain has TRBV2 and TRBJ1-5; TCRdb's assignment of TRBD1 cannot be checked, as there is no DNA. Germline V CDR1 and CDR2: SNHLY, FYNNEI. CDR3 length equals 16 residues. CDR3 region: CASSESLTGEDQPQHF.

The chain's CDR3 is CASSLGGGVNTGELFF. This chain connects TRBV11-2 to TRBJ2-2; the D call from TCRdb, TRBD2, cannot be confirmed without DNA. Germline V CDR1 and CDR2: SGHAT, FQNNGV. This CDR3 region has 16 residues.

This chain connects TRBV7-2 to TRBJ2-6; TCRdb reports TRBD1, a call that lacks DNA to check it against. This CDR3 is 17 amino acids long. CDR1 and CDR2 (germline): SGHTA, FQGNSA. CDR3 amino acids: CASSRTGFPSGANVLTF.

V is TRBV6-2 or TRBV6-3 and J is TRBJ2-1; TCRdb outputs TRBD2, but without DNA this stays unchecked. Germline V gives CDR1 MNHEY, CDR2 SVGEGT. The CDR3 contains 14 residues. The CDR3 sequence is CASTDSPLYNEQFF.

The V and J genes are TRBV20-1 and TRBJ2-6; TCRdb selects TRBD1, and the lack of DNA leaves this call unchecked. This CDR3 has 16 amino acids. Germline V gene lookup returns CDR1 DFQATT and CDR2 SNEGSKA (reference sequence). CDR3 region: CSVGQGAASGANVLTF.

This chain joins TRBV2 and TRBJ2-7. The CDR3 is 11 amino acids. The V gene's germline CDR1 is SNHLY and CDR2 FYNNEI. The CDR3 region is CASSDFYEQYF. Using reference TRBV2 and TRBJ2-7 for the parts outside the CDR3, the full variable domain is EPEVTQTPSHQVTQMGQEVILRCVPISNHLYFYWYRQILGQKVEFLVSFYNNEISEKSEIFDDQFSVERPDGSNFTLKIRSTKLEDSAMYFCASSDFYEQYFGPGTRLTVT.

V is TRBV6-5 and J is TRBJ1-1; the D call of TRBD1 rests on TCRdb alone, since no DNA is present to check it. CDR3 length: 13 residues. CDR1 and CDR2 from the germline V gene are MNHEY and SVGAGI. The CDR3 loop reads CASSYSRGAEAFF.

This chain connects TRBV9 to TRBJ2-1; checking the TCRdb D call of TRBD1 is not possible without DNA. Per the germline V gene, CDR1 is SGDLS and CDR2 is YYNGEE. The length of the CDR3 is 16 residues. The CDR3 here is CASSVDPSGGNNEQFF.

This chain connects TRBV7-8 to TRBJ2-1; checking the TCRdb D call of TRBD1 is not possible without DNA. The CDR3 is 19 residues long. CDR1 is SGHVS, CDR2 FQNEAQ, per germline. This CDR3 reads CASSDPQGRIEGSYNEQFF.

V and J are TRBV9 and TRBJ2-1; TCRdb selects TRBD2, and the lack of DNA leaves this call unchecked. Germline values: CDR1 SGDLS, CDR2 YYNGEE. The CDR3 extends over 16 amino acids. CDR3 in amino acids: CASSVERGSSYNEQFF. The whole variable domain, filled in from reference TRBV9 and TRBJ2-1, reads DSGVTQTPKHLITATGQRVTLRCSPRSGDLSVYWYQQSLDQGLQFLIQYYNGEERAKGNILERFSAQQFPDLHSELNLSSLELGDSALYFCASSVERGSSYNEQFFGPGTRLTVL.

This chain joins TRBV6-7 and TRBJ1-1; the TCRdb D gene call, TRBD1, has no DNA to confirm it. TRBV6-7 falls under the ORF class, with uncertain function. The CDR3 extends over 15 amino acids. The chain's CDR3 is CASRRPNRVNTEAFF.

The chain links TRBV20-1 to TRBJ1-5; lacking DNA, the TRBD1 call made by TCRdb goes unchecked. Germline loops: CDR1 DFQATT, CDR2 SNEGSKA (reference sequence). The CDR3 totals 12 residues. The CDR3 reads CSSGRGTQPQHF.